This paragraph covers one T cell receptor beta chain sequence. Its antigen is unknown. Germline lookup yields CDR1 LGHNA and CDR2 YNFKEQ. This CDR3 region has 17 residues. Trimming left V 0 bases short and J 0 bases short, with 11 bases between. This table comes from immunoSEQ multiplex PCR, and its TCRdb copy is limited to in-frame clones, with some not included. The sample lists about 130,000 clones; around 92% were seen once. The data are from a study of T cell responses to AZD1222 COVID-19 vaccine. Study in general: Analyses pooled second doses at about 4 or about 12 weeks.

Study-wide points: Dominant CD4 TCR responses targeted spike regions 160-218 and 743-854.

The chain uses TRBV4-2 and TRBJ2-2, with unresolved D. This receptor was obtained from an adult in good health. The sample was peripheral blood, taken on day 0 of AZD1222 vaccination. CDR3 residues: CASSQDVGLANTGELFF. The CDR3 DNA is TGTGCCAGCAGCCAAGATGTGGGTCTCGCGAACACCGGGGAGCTGTTTTTT.